A single sample gave rise to the 10 T cell receptor beta chains below, sequenced in a study of blood T cell repertoires in COVID-19 (dated by TCRdb to between 2020 and 2021). The method behind the library was the immunoSEQ multiplex PCR assay. Sourced from immuneACCESS, this table was stored by TCRdb with only in-frame sequences that have V and J called. A share of the clones is absent; for the studies checked, an unresolved V gene accounts for under half, and the remainder has no known explanation. In all, the sample holds 100,000 to 150,000 clones, and 85% of those were seen once. In total, the top ten clones hold 25% to 30% of the sample. Material for sequencing was peripheral blood. These receptors all come from a woman aged 80 or over with acute or convalescent COVID-19.

This chain connects TRBV6-2 or TRBV6-3 to TRBJ1-1; D might be TRBD1 (6 bases). The CDR3 loop spans 16 amino acids. CDR1 and CDR2 from the germline V gene are MNHEY and SVGEGT. V was shortened by 2 bases and J by 0 bases, with 13 bases between the two germline ends. DNA of the CDR3: TGTGCCAGCAGTTACGGGAGACAGGCCATGAACACTGAAGCTTTCTTT. Translating it yields CASSYGRQAMNTEAFF.

This clone occurred a few times. The rearrangement joins TRBV5-4 to TRBJ1-6, with 7 bases fitting TRBD1. V gave up 7 bases and J gave up 9 bases; unmatched junction bases: 13. In germline, CDR1 is SGHNT, CDR2 YYREEE (reference sequence). The CDR3 runs to 15 residues. The DNA for the CDR3 is TGTGCCAGCCGGGACAGCCTGATGGGGTTTTCACCCCTCCACTTT. Its protein product is CASRDSLMGFSPLHF.

The gene calls are TRBV7-3 and TRBJ2-2; tentative D call: TRBD1 (6 bases). CDR1 and CDR2 (germline): SGHTA, FQGTGA. This CDR3 is built from 16 residues. Trimming cost V 1 base and J 7 bases, with 16 bases left between them. CDR3 DNA: TGTGCCAGCAGCTTAAGGGGACAAAGGGCGAGCGGGGAGCTGTTTTTT. Translating it yields CASSLRGQRASGELFF.

This chain links TRBV2 with TRBJ1-1, with D possibly TRBD1 on 5 matching bases. The germline CDR1 and CDR2 sequences are SNHLY and FYNNEI. The CDR3 loop spans 13 amino acids. V lost 10 bases and J lost 0, with 12 bases in between. CDR3 in amino acids: CANRRDLNTEAFF. CDR3 DNA sequence: TGTGCCAACCGACGGGACTTGAACACTGAAGCTTTCTTT.

J is TRBJ1-1 and V is TRBV27; weak D call: TRBD1 (5 bases). Germline CDR1 is MNHEY and CDR2 is SMNVEV (reference sequence). V lost 5 bases, J lost 8 bases, and 27 bases lay in between. The CDR3 consists of 17 residues. The CDR3 reads CASSLNPSAGWLPEAFF. CDR3 DNA sequence: TGTGCCAGCAGTCTAAACCCTAGTGCAGGGTGGTTACCCGAAGCTTTCTTT.

This clone has only one observation. CDR3 in DNA: TGTGCCAGCAGTTTATCGTGGGGCACAACAGGGTCTGAACGGGAGACCCAGTACTTC. Protein: CASSLSWGTTGSERETQYF. V gene TRBV27 combines with J gene TRBJ2-5, with a possible D match to TRBD1 (6 bases). The V end was cut by 0 bases, the J end by 5 bases, with 25 bases between. The length of the CDR3 is 19 residues. Germline CDR1 MNHEY, CDR2 SMNVEV (reference sequence).

This clone has a single count. Within the sample, other DNA sequences also encode this same CDR3. This chain joins TRBV3-1 (or the pseudogene TRBV3-2) and TRBJ1-1, with D possibly TRBD1 on 5 matching bases. CDR1 LGHDT and CDR2 YNNKEL come from the germline V gene (reference sequence). The CDR3 runs to 13 residues. With 4 bases removed from V and 4 bases from J, the gap between germline ends came to 10 bases. The CDR3 region has the DNA TGTGCCAGCAGCCGAACCGGGGGCACTGAAGCTTTCTTT. It is translated as CASSRTGGTEAFF.

The chain recombines TRBV29-1 with TRBJ1-6; TRBD1 agrees at 8 bases. J gave up 7 bases and V 5 bases, and 4 bases lay outside the gene matches. The CDR3 runs to 13 residues. The germline CDR1 and CDR2 sequences are SQVTM and ANQGSEA. The CDR3 protein is CSVSQGANSPLHF. CDR3 DNA: TGCAGCGTTAGTCAGGGGGCGAATTCACCCCTCCACTTT. The full variable domain, completed using reference TRBV29-1 and TRBJ1-6, is SAVISQKPSRDICQRGTSLTIQCQVDSQVTMMFWYRQQPGQSLTLIATANQGSEATYESGFVIDKFPISRPNLTFSTLTVSNMSPEDSSIYLCSVSQGANSPLHFGNGTRLTVT.

The rearrangement links TRBV6-5 to TRBJ1-2; D call uncertain. V was cut by 0 bases and J by 6 bases, with 8 bases left in between. Germline CDR1 is MNHEY and CDR2 is SVGAGI. This CDR3 region has 13 residues. CDR3 in amino acids: CASSYSNGNGYTF. The DNA of the CDR3 is TGTGCCAGCAGTTACTCGAACGGGAATGGCTACACCTTC.

The rearrangement links TRBV5-4 to TRBJ1-2; 8 nucleotides agree with TRBD1. CDR3 length: 15 amino acids. Germline CDR1 reads SGHNT; CDR2 reads YYREEE (reference sequence). V gave up 2 bases and J gave up 4 bases; unmatched junction bases: 7. The CDR3 region is CASSLAPGGGYGYTF. CDR3 coding DNA: TGTGCCAGCAGCTTAGCTCCAGGGGGCGGCTATGGCTACACCTTC.